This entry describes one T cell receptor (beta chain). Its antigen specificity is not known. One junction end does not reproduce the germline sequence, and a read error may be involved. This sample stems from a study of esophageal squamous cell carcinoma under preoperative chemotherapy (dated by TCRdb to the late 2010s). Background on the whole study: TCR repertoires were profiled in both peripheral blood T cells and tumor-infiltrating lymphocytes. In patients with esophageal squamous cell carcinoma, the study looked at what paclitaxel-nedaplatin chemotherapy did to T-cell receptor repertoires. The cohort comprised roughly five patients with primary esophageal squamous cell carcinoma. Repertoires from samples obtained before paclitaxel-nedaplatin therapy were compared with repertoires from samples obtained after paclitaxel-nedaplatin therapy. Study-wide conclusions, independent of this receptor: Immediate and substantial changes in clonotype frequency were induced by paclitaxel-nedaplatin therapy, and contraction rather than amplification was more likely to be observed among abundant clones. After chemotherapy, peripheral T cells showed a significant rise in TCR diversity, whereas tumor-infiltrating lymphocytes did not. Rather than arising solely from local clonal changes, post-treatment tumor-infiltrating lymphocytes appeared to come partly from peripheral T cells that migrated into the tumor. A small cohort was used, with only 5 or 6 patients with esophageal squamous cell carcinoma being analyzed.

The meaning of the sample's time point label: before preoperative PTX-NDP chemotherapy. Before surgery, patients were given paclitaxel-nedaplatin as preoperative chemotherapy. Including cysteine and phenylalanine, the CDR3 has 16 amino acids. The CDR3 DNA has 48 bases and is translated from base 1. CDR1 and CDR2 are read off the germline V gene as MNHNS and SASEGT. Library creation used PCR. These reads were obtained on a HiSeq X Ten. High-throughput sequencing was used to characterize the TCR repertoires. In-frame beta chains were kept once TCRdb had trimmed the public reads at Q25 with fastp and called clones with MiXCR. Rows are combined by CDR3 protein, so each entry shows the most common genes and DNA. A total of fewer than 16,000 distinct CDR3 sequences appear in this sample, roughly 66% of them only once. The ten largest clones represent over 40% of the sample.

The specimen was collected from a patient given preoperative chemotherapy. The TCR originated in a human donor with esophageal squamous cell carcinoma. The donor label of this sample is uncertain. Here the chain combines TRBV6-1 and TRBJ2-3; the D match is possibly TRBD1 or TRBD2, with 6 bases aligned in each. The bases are TGTGCCAGCCGTGTAGGGGGGCAGGGAGCCAAAGATACGCAGTATTTC. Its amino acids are CASRVGGQGAKDTQYF.